This TCR beta chain appears in the sequencing data of a study of cytomegalovirus exposure and HLA in healthy donors. The study ran its PCR with 60 Vbeta and 13 Jbeta primers. In the authors' methods: It was a later analysis that counted roughly 80 million unique TCR beta chains, of which approximately 11 million were shared. The method was immunoSEQ multiplex PCR; TCRdb's version includes in-frame clones alone and lacks a portion of them. V, J and clone size reflect that table, while D and trimming were determined from the DNA. The sample table sets out tens of thousands of clones. Study-wide results and caveats: Per a later analysis, HLA-associated TCR beta chains showed more clonal expansion than other, equally common TCR beta chains. In a later analysis, TCR beta V- and J-gene trimming showed a link to a missense DCLRE1C variant.

As concerns this clone: Its specificity is unknown.

From germline, CDR1 is ENHRY and CDR2 SYGVKD. This CDR3 contains 14 residues. V shed 3 bases and J shed 5 bases, with 11 bases lying between them. Sequences were obtained from PBMCs. The genes are TRBV10-3 and TRBJ1-5; D may be TRBD1 (5 bases). This TCR came from a young woman in good health and CMV-seronegative. CDR3 residues: CAISEGQGHQPQHF. The CDR3, as DNA: TGTGCCATCAGTGAAGGCCAGGGTCATCAGCCCCAGCATTTT.